One sample yielded the 20 T cell receptor beta chains listed below, sequenced in a study of control samples from healthy donors and cancer patients. Here immunoSEQ multiplex PCR was the method, and the copy in TCRdb shows in-frame clones only, minus some. The sample shows over 65,000 clones, around 94% of them seen only once. What was sequenced was blood. Receptors originate from a woman between 35 and 50 years old in good health.

This clone was counted a single time. The chain is built from TRBV2 and TRBJ2-1; 15 bases are a match to TRBD2. Losses at the gene ends were 10 bases for V and 11 bases for J; bases not matched to a gene: 9. This CDR3 has 14 residues. Per germline, CDR1 SNHLY and CDR2 FYNNEI. CDR3 sequence: CATAGTSGRSQQFF. DNA of the CDR3: TGTGCCACGGCCGGGACTAGCGGGAGGAGTCAGCAGTTCTTC. The full variable domain, its missing parts supplied by reference TRBV2 and TRBJ2-1, is EPEVTQTPSHQVTQMGQEVILRCVPISNHLYFYWYRQILGQKVEFLVSFYNNEISEKSEIFDDQFSVERPDGSNFTLKIRSTKLEDSAMYFCATAGTSGRSQQFFGPGTRLTVL.

The J gene is TRBJ1-1, the V gene TRBV7-9, with D possibly being TRBD1 (5 bases). Germline V CDR1 and CDR2: SEHNR, FQNEAQ (reference sequence). Deletions cut 2 bases from V and 3 bases from J, with 7 bases between. This CDR3 region has 13 residues. The CDR3 reads CASSLSRDTEAFF. CDR3 DNA: TGTGCCAGCAGCTTAAGCAGGGACACTGAAGCTTTCTTT.

This chain joins TRBV19 and TRBJ2-7; a weak D match, TRBD2 (5 bases). V lost 3 bases, J lost 6 bases, and 15 bases lay in between. The CDR3 length is 14 residues. Germline V lookup: CDR1 LNHDA, CDR2 SQIVND (reference sequence). CDR3 sequence (DNA): TGTGCCAGTAGTATTACCGGGATCTGGGGCGAGCAGTACTTC. This codes for CASSITGIWGEQYF.

The chain couples TRBV19 to TRBJ2-3, with D possibly matching TRBD1 (6 bases). CDR1 and CDR2 (germline): LNHDA, SQIVND (reference sequence). The CDR3 loop spans 15 amino acids. Trimming pared 3 bases from V and 2 bases from J, leaving 12 bases between. CDR3 DNA sequence: TGTGCCAGTAGTATCCCAGGGGCCTTCACAGATACGCAGTATTTT. It yields the protein CASSIPGAFTDTQYF.

This chain links TRBV29-1 with TRBJ2-2; D unclear. The CDR3 runs to 11 residues. CDR1 is SQVTM and CDR2 is ANQGSEA in the germline V gene. V lost 7 bases and J lost 2, with 5 bases in between. The CDR3, as DNA: TGCAGCGCCGATAACACCGGGGAGCTGTTTTTT. It is translated as CSADNTGELFF.

J is TRBJ2-7 and V is TRBV19; 7 positions match TRBD1. The trim removed 5 bases at V and 3 bases at J, leaving 7 bases unmatched. This CDR3 has 14 residues. CDR1 is LNHDA, CDR2 SQIVND, per germline (reference sequence). CDR3 sequence (DNA): TGTGCCAGTAGTTTCCGGGACAGTGTCTACGAGCAGTACTTC. Encoded protein: CASSFRDSVYEQYF.

V and J are TRBV10-3 and TRBJ1-5; D is undetermined. CDR1 and CDR2 (germline): ENHRY, SYGVKD. The CDR3 covers 12 residues. V was pared by 0 bases and J by 7 bases, with 4 bases between. The CDR3 protein is CAISESSQPQHF. CDR3 coding DNA: TGTGCCATCAGTGAGTCCTCGCAGCCCCAGCATTTT.

This clone appeared a single time. The genes are TRBV6-5 and TRBJ2-1; D is undetermined. V gave up 11 bases and J gave up 9 bases, with 14 bases separating them. The CDR3 loop spans 11 amino acids. Germline V CDR1 and CDR2: MNHEY, SVGAGI. The CDR3 spells CAGSDFGEQFF. CDR3 sequence (DNA): TGTGCCGGCTCGGATTTTGGTGAGCAGTTCTTC.

V is TRBV6-5 and J is TRBJ1-1; a possible D gene is TRBD1 (6 bases). This CDR3 has 16 amino acids. CDR1 is MNHEY, CDR2 SVGAGI, per germline. The V end lost 4 bases, the J end lost 0 bases, and 15 bases lay between the germline ends. The CDR3 DNA reads as TGTGCCAGCAGTTTAAACAGGGATATCATGAACACTGAAGCTTTCTTT. This translates into CASSLNRDIMNTEAFF.

The V gene is TRBV27, the J gene TRBJ2-7; 8 bases map to TRBD2. The CDR3 sequence is 14 residues long. The germline V gene has CDR1 MNHEY and CDR2 SMNVEV (reference sequence). The trim removed 10 bases at V and 3 bases at J, leaving 11 bases unmatched. The CDR3 reads CATRGGSPDYEQYF. The CDR3 DNA sequence: TGTGCCACTCGGGGGGGGTCTCCCGACTACGAGCAGTACTTC.

This clone was seen a single time. The genes are TRBV28 and TRBJ2-7, with D unclear. The CDR3 has 12 residues. Germline V gives CDR1 MDHEN, CDR2 SYDVKM. Trimming shortened V by 5 bases and J by 3 bases, and 8 bases separated the two germline ends. The CDR3 sequence is CASSARVYEQYF. The CDR3 region has the DNA TGTGCCAGCAGTGCACGGGTCTACGAGCAGTACTTC.

The chain combines TRBV5-6 with TRBJ2-4; 8 nucleotides line up with TRBD1. Trimming cost V 1 base and J 1 base; bases outside gene matches: 4. Germline CDR1 reads SGHDT; CDR2 reads YYEEEE. This CDR3 has 16 residues. The CDR3 loop reads CASSLFQGAAKNIQYF. DNA of the CDR3: TGTGCCAGCAGCTTGTTCCAGGGGGCCGCCAAAAACATTCAGTACTTC. Combining the CDR3 with reference TRBV5-6 and TRBJ2-4 gives the whole variable domain DAGVTQSPTHLIKTRGQQVTLRCSPKSGHDTVSWYQQALGQGPQFIFQYYEEEERQRGNFPDRFSGHQFPNYSSELNVNALLLGDSALYLCASSLFQGAAKNIQYFGAGTRLSVL.

The chain employs TRBV24-1 and TRBJ2-1; D may correspond to TRBD1 or TRBD2 (5 bases each). Germline lookup yields CDR1 KGHDR and CDR2 SFDVKD. The CDR3 is made up of 15 amino acids. Between the trimmed V and J ends, which lost 4 bases and 1 base, there was a span of 10 bases. CDR3 sequence reads: CATSDGTFSYNEQFF. In DNA form, the CDR3 reads TGTGCCACCAGTGACGGGACCTTTTCCTACAATGAGCAGTTCTTC.

This chain links TRBV5-1 with TRBJ2-7; 7 bases match TRBD1. The CDR3 covers 14 residues. Trimming cost V 0 bases and J 2 bases; bases outside gene matches: 2. The V gene's germline CDR1 is SGHRS and CDR2 YFSETQ. CDR3 coding DNA: TGCGCCAGCAGCTTGGAGGGACAGACCTACGAGCAGTACTTC. Amino acid sequence: CASSLEGQTYEQYF.

This clone was seen just once. The genes are TRBV20-1 and TRBJ1-1; maybe TRBD1 (5 bases). The CDR3 consists of 11 residues. Germline CDR1 reads DFQATT; CDR2 reads SNEGSKA (reference sequence). The germline V and J ends were trimmed by 7 bases and 5 bases, with 11 bases remaining between them. CDR3 bases: TGCAGTGGACAGAGTAGGACTGAAGCTTTCTTT. It yields the protein CSGQSRTEAFF.

This chain joins TRBV4-1 and TRBJ2-7, with D perhaps matching TRBD2 (6 bases). CDR1 and CDR2 from the germline V gene are MGHRA and YSYEKL. Trimming removed 3 bases at V and 6 bases at J, with 9 bases between. The CDR3 contains 12 residues. As DNA, the CDR3 is TGCGCCAGCAGCCACGGGAGAAGCGAGCAGTACTTC. Translated, it gives CASSHGRSEQYF.

The chain links TRBV19 to TRBJ1-4; TRBD1 matches 9 bases. The CDR3 is 15 amino acids. Germline V CDR1 and CDR2: LNHDA, SQIVND (reference sequence). After removal of 9 bases from V and 10 bases from J, the junction contained 15 bases not matched to a gene. The CDR3 protein is CASKLDRGREGKLFF. The DNA for the CDR3 is TGTGCCAGCAAACTGGACAGGGGACGGGAAGGAAAACTGTTTTTT.

The V and J genes are TRBV10-3 and TRBJ2-7; a weak D match, TRBD1 (6 bases). The germline gives CDR1 ENHRY, CDR2 SYGVKD. The CDR3 runs to 11 residues. The V end was cut by 6 bases, the J end by 4 bases, with 7 bases between. DNA for the CDR3: TGTGCCATCAGGGGGACATACGAGCAGTACTTC. This translates into CAIRGTYEQYF.

The chain couples TRBV19 to TRBJ2-1; 11 bases map to TRBD2. Unmatched junction bases numbered 16, after V lost 7 bases and J lost 5 bases. The length of the CDR3 is 18 residues. Germline values: CDR1 LNHDA, CDR2 SQIVND (reference sequence). The CDR3 coding sequence is TGTGCCAGTACCCTAACTAGCGGGAGAACTTCAGGCCACAATGAGCAGTTCTTC. This translates into CASTLTSGRTSGHNEQFF.

The chain is built from TRBV28 and TRBJ1-3, with TRBD1 matching 9 bases. Germline V gives CDR1 MDHEN, CDR2 SYDVKM. Trimming cost V 6 bases and J 0 bases; bases outside gene matches: 9. The CDR3 is made up of 17 amino acids. The DNA for the CDR3 is TGTGCCAGCAGGAAACGGGACAGGGCATACTCTGGAAACACCATATATTTT. This encodes CASRKRDRAYSGNTIYF.